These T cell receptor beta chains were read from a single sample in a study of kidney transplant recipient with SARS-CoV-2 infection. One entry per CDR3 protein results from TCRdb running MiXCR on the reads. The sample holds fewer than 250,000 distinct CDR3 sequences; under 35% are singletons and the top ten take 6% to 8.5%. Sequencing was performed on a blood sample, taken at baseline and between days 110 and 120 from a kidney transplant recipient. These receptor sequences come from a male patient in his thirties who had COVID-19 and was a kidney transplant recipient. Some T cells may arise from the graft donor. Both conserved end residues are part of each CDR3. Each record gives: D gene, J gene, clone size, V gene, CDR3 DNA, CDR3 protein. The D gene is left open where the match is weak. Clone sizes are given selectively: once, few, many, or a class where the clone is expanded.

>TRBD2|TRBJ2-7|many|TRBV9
TGTGCCAGCAGCATCGGACTAGCGGGGGGTGTTCACGAGCAGTACTTC
CASSIGLAGGVHEQYF
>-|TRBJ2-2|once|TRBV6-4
TGTGCCATCAGCAGGGACCAGAACACCGGGGAGCTGTTTTTC
CAISRDQNTGELFF
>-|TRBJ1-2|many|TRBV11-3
TGTGCCAGCAGCAGGCAATGCGATCTCGGAAAGACCTATGGCTACACCTTC
CASSRQCDLGKTYGYTF
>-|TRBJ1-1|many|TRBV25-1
TGTGCCAGCAGTAGGTCTTTTCCCATGAACACTGAAGCTTTCTTT
CASSRSFPMNTEAFF
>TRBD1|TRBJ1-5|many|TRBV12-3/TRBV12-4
TGTGCCAGCAGCCTCGGGACAGGGGGCGGCCAGCCCCAGCATTTT
CASSLGTGGGQPQHF
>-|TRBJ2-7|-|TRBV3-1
TGTGCCAGCAGCCGGCCTGGGAGTGGAATTGATGAGCAGTACTTC
CASSRPGSGIDEQYF
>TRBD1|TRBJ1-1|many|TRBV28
TGTGCCAGCATTCCCCCTTCGGGACAGGTGATCACTGAAGCTTTCTTT
CASIPPSGQVITEAFF
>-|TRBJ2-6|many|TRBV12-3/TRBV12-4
TGTGCCAGCGGGGCGAGGGCTGCTGGGGCCAACGTCCTGACTTTC
CASGARAAGANVLTF
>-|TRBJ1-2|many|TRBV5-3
TGTGCCAGAAGGGAGAGAGTGGTGAGAAAGACCTATGGCTACACCTTC
CARRERVVRKTYGYTF
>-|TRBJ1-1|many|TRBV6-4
TGTGCCAGTACCCGCGGTAACACTGAAGCTTTCTTT
CASTRGNTEAFF
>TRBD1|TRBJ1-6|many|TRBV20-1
TGCAGTGCTAGCGAAGCCGGGACAGGGTCTTCACCCCTCCACTTT
CSASEAGTGSSPLHF
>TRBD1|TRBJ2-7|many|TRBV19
TGTGCCAGCCAACAGGGGGCCGGGAGCTACGAGCAGTACTTC
CASQQGAGSYEQYF
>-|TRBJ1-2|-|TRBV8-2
TGTGGCAGTATTGAAAATGATAGCCGAAAGACCTATGGCTACACCTTC
CGSIENDSRKTYGYTF
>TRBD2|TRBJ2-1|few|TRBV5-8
TGTGCCAGCAGCCCAAGAGCGGGAGGGTATGAGCAGTTCTTC
CASSPRAGGYEQFF
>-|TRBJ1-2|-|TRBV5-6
TGTGCCAGCGTGATCTCCAATAGTCGAAAGACCTATGGCTACACCTTC
CASVISNSRKTYGYTF
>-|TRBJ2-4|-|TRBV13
TGTGCCAGCAGCTTAGGATTCCGTGCCAAAAACATTCAGTACTTC
CASSLGFRAKNIQYF
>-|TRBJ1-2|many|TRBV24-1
TGTGCCACCAGTTACGGTTATAGTACCAGAAAGACCTATGGCTACACCTTC
CATSYGYSTRKTYGYTF
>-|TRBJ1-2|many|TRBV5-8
TGTGCCAGCAATAGCGGTCATCCACGAAAGACCTATGGCTACACCTTC
CASNSGHPRKTYGYTF
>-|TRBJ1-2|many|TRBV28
TGTGCCAGCCGTAGACAGGCTGGAGCGATTGGCTACACCTTC
CASRRQAGAIGYTF
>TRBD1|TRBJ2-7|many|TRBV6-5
TGTGCCAGCAGCGGACAGGGGGGTTCCTACGAGCAGTACTTC
CASSGQGGSYEQYF
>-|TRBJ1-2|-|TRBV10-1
TGCGCCAGCAGTGACAGCTCAAGATCGCGAAAGACCTATGGCTACACCTTC
CASSDSSRSRKTYGYTF
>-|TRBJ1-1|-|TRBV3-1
TGTGCCAGCAGCAGTATAGTTCCCATTTCAATTCGCACTGGAGCTTTCTTT
CASSSIVPISIRTGAFF
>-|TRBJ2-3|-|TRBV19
TGTGCCAGTAGTAACCCTTGGAGCGGAGGGGTCACAGATGCGCAGTATTTT
CASSNPWSGGVTDAQYF
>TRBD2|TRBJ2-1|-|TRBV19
TGTGCCAGTAGGACCGGGACTAGCAGGTTCCATGAGCAGTTCTTC
CASRTGTSRFHEQFF
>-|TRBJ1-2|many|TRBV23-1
TGCGCCAGCAGTGCCAGGTCGCTACGCAGAAAGACCTATGGCTACACCTTC
CASSARSLRRKTYGYTF
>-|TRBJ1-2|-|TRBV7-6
TGTGCCAGCGGCAATGCCACTGAATCTCGAAAGACCTATGGCTACACCTTC
CASGNATESRKTYGYTF
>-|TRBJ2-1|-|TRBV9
TGTGCCAGCAGTCATGGGGGGCCGGGCTTGGAGCAGTTCTTC
CASSHGGPGLEQFF
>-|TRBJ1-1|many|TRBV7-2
TGTGCCAGCAGCTTAGTGGGTTTGGGGGCTGAAGCTTTCTTT
CASSLVGLGAEAFF
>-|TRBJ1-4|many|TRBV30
TGTGCCTGGAGTAGGGATATAAATGAAAAACTGTTTTTT
CAWSRDINEKLFF
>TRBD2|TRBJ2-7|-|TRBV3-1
TGTGCCAGCAGCCTTCGGACTAGCGGGGCCCACGAGCAGTACTTC
CASSLRTSGAHEQYF
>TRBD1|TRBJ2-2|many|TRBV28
TGTGCCGTGGACAGGGGGCAGGGCACCGGGGAGCTGTTTTTT
CAVDRGQGTGELFF